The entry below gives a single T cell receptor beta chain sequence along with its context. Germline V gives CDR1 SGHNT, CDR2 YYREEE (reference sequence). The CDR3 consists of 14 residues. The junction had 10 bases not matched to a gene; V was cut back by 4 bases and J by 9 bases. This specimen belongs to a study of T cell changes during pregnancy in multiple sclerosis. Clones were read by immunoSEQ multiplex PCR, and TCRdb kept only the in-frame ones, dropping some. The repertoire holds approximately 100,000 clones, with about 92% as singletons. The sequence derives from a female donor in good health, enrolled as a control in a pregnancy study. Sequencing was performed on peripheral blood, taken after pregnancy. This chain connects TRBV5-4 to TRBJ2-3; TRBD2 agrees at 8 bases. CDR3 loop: CASSSGGPASTQYF. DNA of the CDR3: TGTGCCAGCAGCAGCGGGGGTCCGGCTAGCACGCAGTATTTT.